This T cell receptor (beta chain) stems from a study of blood T cell repertoires in COVID-19. As originally analysed: The assay estimated nucleated cells by amplifying reference gene primers. Profiling relied on immunoSEQ multiplex PCR, and the TCRdb table lists in-frame clones only, not all of them. For V, J and clone size, that table is used; D and trimming come from the DNA. Of 250,000 to 350,000 clones in the sample, 87% were seen once. V was shortened by 6 bases and J by 7 bases, with 18 bases between the two germline ends. Germline loops: CDR1 MNHNY, CDR2 SVGAGI (reference sequence). This CDR3 contains 15 residues.

The specimen was peripheral blood. This sequence joins TRBV6-6 and TRBJ1-4; a weak D match, TRBD1 (6 bases). The source is a man between 18 and 29 years old with active or convalescent COVID-19. CDR3 in amino acids: CASSHLGLGGEKLFF. The DNA for the CDR3 is TGTGCCAGCAGCCACCTTGGGCTAGGGGGTGAAAAACTGTTTTTT.